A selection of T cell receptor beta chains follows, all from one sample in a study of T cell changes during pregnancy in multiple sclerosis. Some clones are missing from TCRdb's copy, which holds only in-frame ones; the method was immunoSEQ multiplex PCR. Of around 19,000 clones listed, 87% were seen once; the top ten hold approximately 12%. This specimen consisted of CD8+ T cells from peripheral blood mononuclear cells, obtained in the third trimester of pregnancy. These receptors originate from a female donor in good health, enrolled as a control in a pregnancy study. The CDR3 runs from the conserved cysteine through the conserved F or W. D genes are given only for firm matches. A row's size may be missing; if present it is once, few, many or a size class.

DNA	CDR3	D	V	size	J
TGCGCCAGCAGTCTGGCGGGGGGGCGAGAGACCCAGTACTTC	CASSLAGGRETQYF	TRBD2	TRBV10-2	-	TRBJ2-5
TGCGCCAGCAGTCCGGACAGGGGGCGGGAGCAGTACTTC	CASSPDRGREQYF	TRBD1	TRBV4-1	-	TRBJ2-7
TGTGCCAGCAGCGTATTAGGCGGGAGAGGTACCGGGGAGCTGTTTTTT	CASSVLGGRGTGELFF	TRBD2	TRBV9	-	TRBJ2-2
TGTGCCAGCAGCGGGGGAACAGATACGCAGTATTTT	CASSGGTDTQYF	-	TRBV2	-	TRBJ2-3
TGTGCCAGCAGTTACGGGACTGCGGAGACCCAGTACTTC	CASSYGTAETQYF	-	TRBV6-5	-	TRBJ2-5
TGCGCCAGCAGCCCTCGAGGATTCGAGATCTACGAGCAGTACTTC	CASSPRGFEIYEQYF	-	TRBV4-1	-	TRBJ2-7
TGTGCCAGCAGCGTCCACCCCCGGACAGGCGCTAGCACAGATACGCAGTATTTT	CASSVHPRTGASTDTQYF	TRBD1	TRBV9	-	TRBJ2-3
TGTGCCAGCAGCTTAGCAGGGGGTAGCACCGGGGAGCTGTTTTTT	CASSLAGGSTGELFF	-	TRBV7-7	-	TRBJ2-2
TGTGCCAGCAGTTTACGGACAGGGAACATGAACACTGAAGCTTTCTTT	CASSLRTGNMNTEAFF	TRBD1	TRBV28	-	TRBJ1-1
TGTGCCAGCAGCTTGGGGGCAGGGTTTGCAACTAATGAAAAACTGTTTTTT	CASSLGAGFATNEKLFF	-	TRBV5-6	-	TRBJ1-4
TGCAGCGTTGGTGGGAGTGAGACCGGGGAGCTGTTTTTT	CSVGGSETGELFF	-	TRBV29-1	-	TRBJ2-2
TGTGCCAGCAGCCCCTTAGACAGGGCGAACACTGAAGCTTTCTTT	CASSPLDRANTEAFF	TRBD1	TRBV27	-	TRBJ1-1
TGTGCCTGGAGTGTACGCGGGACAGCCAATCAGCCCCAGCATTTT	CAWSVRGTANQPQHF	TRBD1	TRBV30	-	TRBJ1-5
TGTGCCAGCAGCTTAGTACCACAGGGGCCGGTGGGGTACGAGCAGTACTTC	CASSLVPQGPVGYEQYF	TRBD1	TRBV7-8	once	TRBJ2-7
TGTGCCAGCAGCTTAGGATCGGGAGGAACAGATACGCAGTATTTT	CASSLGSGGTDTQYF	TRBD2	TRBV7-9	-	TRBJ2-3
TGTGCCAGTAGTATCCTTCAGGACACTGAAGCTTTCTTT	CASSILQDTEAFF	-	TRBV19	-	TRBJ1-1
TGTGCCAGCAGCACCCGACAGGGCCAAGAGACCCAGTACTTC	CASSTRQGQETQYF	TRBD1	TRBV7-9	-	TRBJ2-5
TGTGCCACCCAGGGACTAGCGGGATCGGATACGCAGTATTTT	CATQGLAGSDTQYF	TRBD2	TRBV28	-	TRBJ2-3
TGTGCCAGCAGCCGCCCCCCCTCGAGCCTGAACACTGAAGCTTTCTTT	CASSRPPSSLNTEAFF	-	TRBV28	few	TRBJ1-1
TGTGCCAGCAGCCAAAACCAACAGGGGCCCTACGAGCAGTACTTC	CASSQNQQGPYEQYF	TRBD1	TRBV7-9	-	TRBJ2-7
TGCGCCAGCAGCAGTAGCGGGGGGGCCGTGGTTTACAATGAGCAGTTCTTC	CASSSSGGAVVYNEQFF	TRBD2	TRBV5-1	-	TRBJ2-1
TGTGCCAGCAGCTTAGAGACTAGCGGCTACAATGAGCAGTTCTTC	CASSLETSGYNEQFF	TRBD2	TRBV7-9	-	TRBJ2-1
TGTGCCAGCAGTGAAACCGGCACAGACTATAGCAATCAGCCCCAGCATTTT	CASSETGTDYSNQPQHF	-	TRBV28	-	TRBJ1-5
TGTGCCAGCAGCTACGCATCAGGGGGCTTTAGTTCACCCCTCCACTTT	CASSYASGGFSSPLHF	TRBD1	TRBV7-8	-	TRBJ1-6
TGTGCCAGCAGCTTACACCGGACAGGGGTTGAAGCTTTCTTT	CASSLHRTGVEAFF	TRBD1	TRBV7-2	-	TRBJ1-1
TGTGCCAGCAGTTTACGGCTAGATCCAGATACGCAGTATTTT	CASSLRLDPDTQYF	-	TRBV28	-	TRBJ2-3
TGTGCCAGCAGCCGGACTAGCGGGATAGACACAGATACGCAGTATTTT	CASSRTSGIDTDTQYF	TRBD2	TRBV14	-	TRBJ2-3
TGTGCCAGCAGGTATAGGGGGTCGGTCGAGCAGTACTTC	CASRYRGSVEQYF	-	TRBV2	-	TRBJ2-7
TGTGCCAGCAACGAACAGGCCCGCGGCTACACCTTC	CASNEQARGYTF	-	TRBV13	-	TRBJ1-2
TGTGCCAGCACAATCGGAGGGCGGCAGTACTTC	CASTIGGRQYF	-	TRBV27	-	TRBJ2-7
TGCGCCAGCAGCTGGACCGGGACAGGTAGGGCAGATACGCAGTATTTT	CASSWTGTGRADTQYF	TRBD1	TRBV5-1	-	TRBJ2-3
TGTGCCAGCAGCCAAAGCGGGGGAGGATACAATGAGCAGTTCTTC	CASSQSGGGYNEQFF	TRBD2	TRBV14	-	TRBJ2-1